In its sample, the clone carrying this TCR beta chain was seen a few times. What it recognizes is unknown. The data originate from a study of T-cell memory formation after mild COVID-19. General observations from the study: Proof of SARS-CoV-2 specificity was absent for the second-wave clones that crested on day 37. Contracting clones localized mainly to CM and EM when CD4+ and mainly to EMRA when CD8+. The study found balanced CD4/CD8 in clones contracting day 15 to 85 and a CD4+ lean in later expanders.

Via MiXCR, TCRdb re-called the 5' RACE reads, giving one row per CDR3 protein. The table records 200,000 to 300,000 distinct CDR3 sequences, approximately 9% of them present only once. The clonotype comes from a man aged 18-30 years who had mild COVID-19 (a few samples of this study predate the infection). Cell type and time point are not known. Material: PBMCs or a T cell subset sorted from them (not recorded which).

Here the CDR3 reads CASSKGALWAAKYYGYTF. CDR3 DNA: TGTGCCAGCAGCAAAGGGGCCCTCTGGGCAGCCAAGTACTATGGCTACACCTTC. J is TRBJ1-2 and V is TRBV21-1. TRBV21-1 constitutes a pseudogene. The CDR3 is 18 residues long.